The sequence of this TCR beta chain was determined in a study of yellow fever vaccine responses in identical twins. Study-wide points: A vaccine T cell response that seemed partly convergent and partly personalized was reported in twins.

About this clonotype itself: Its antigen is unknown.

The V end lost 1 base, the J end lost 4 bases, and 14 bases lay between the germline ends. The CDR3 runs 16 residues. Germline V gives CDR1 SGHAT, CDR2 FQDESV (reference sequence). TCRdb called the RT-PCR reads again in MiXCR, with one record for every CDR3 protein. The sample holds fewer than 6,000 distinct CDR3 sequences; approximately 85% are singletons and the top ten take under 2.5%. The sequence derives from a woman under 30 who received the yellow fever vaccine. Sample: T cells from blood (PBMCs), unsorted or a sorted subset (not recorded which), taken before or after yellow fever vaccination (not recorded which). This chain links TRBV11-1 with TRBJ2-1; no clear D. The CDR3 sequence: CASSLEKEATYNEQFF. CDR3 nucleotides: TGTGCCAGCAGCTTAGAGAAAGAGGCCACGTACAATGAGCAGTTCTTC.